This T cell receptor (beta chain) stems from a study of technical replicates of blood from several donors. The method was immunoSEQ multiplex PCR; TCRdb's version includes in-frame clones alone and lacks a portion of them. The repertoire holds about 84,000 clones, with around 97% as singletons. The ends were cut back, 6 bases at V and 3 bases at J, with 9 bases in the middle. The CDR3 length is 11 residues. CDR1 and CDR2 (germline): DFQATT, SNEGSKA (reference sequence). This receptor was obtained from a human donor in good health. V is TRBV20-1 and J is TRBJ2-7, with D tentatively TRBD2 (5 bases). The sequencing input was T cells isolated from PBMCs. The CDR3 sequence is CSAPGYYEQYF. CDR3 bases: TGCAGTGCACCGGGATACTACGAGCAGTACTTC.